The 30 T cell receptor beta chains listed next were all sequenced from one sample in a study of glioma-infiltrating T cells after dendritic cell vaccination. TCRdb keeps only in-frame clones here, not all; method: immunoSEQ multiplex PCR. This sample has tens of thousands of clones, with 86% found just once. The specimen was blood, collected before dendritic cell vaccination. The receptor set was obtained from a human donor with glioblastoma.

This rearrangement joins TRBV28 to TRBJ2-5, with D maybe TRBD1 (5 bases). Germline V CDR1 and CDR2: MDHEN, SYDVKM. The CDR3 is 13 residues long. Trimming left V 7 bases short and J 5 bases short, with 14 bases between. In nucleotides, the CDR3 is TGTGCCAGCAAAGAAGGGGTATTTGAGACCCAGTACTTC. Encoded protein: CASKEGVFETQYF.

This clone was counted between two and nine times. This chain connects TRBV21-1 to TRBJ2-1; the tabulated D call, TRBD2, remains unverified against the DNA. TRBV21-1 is assigned pseudogene status. The CDR3 contains 15 residues. For the CDR3, the DNA is TGTGCCAGCAGCAAAGGCGGGGGATTCTGCAATGAGCAGTTCTTC. Its protein is CASSKGGGFCNEQFF.

The J gene is TRBJ1-4, the V gene TRBV6-4; no firm D call. The CDR3 is 15 amino acids. The ends were cut back, 4 bases at V and 0 bases at J, with 9 bases in the middle. In germline, CDR1 is MRHNA, CDR2 SNTAGT. CDR3 in DNA: TGTGCCAGCAGTGCGGAGGGCTCAACTAATGAAAAACTGTTTTTT. It yields the protein CASSAEGSTNEKLFF.

As DNA, the CDR3 is TGTGCCAGTAGTATAGATAGGGGCAGGGGAAACGAGCAGTACTTC. It codes for CASSIDRGRGNEQYF. The chain combines TRBV19 with TRBJ2-7; a possible D gene is TRBD1 (6 bases). The CDR3 totals 15 residues. The V gene's germline CDR1 is LNHDA and CDR2 SQIVND (reference sequence). Deletions cut 0 bases from V and 5 bases from J, with 14 bases between.

V usage is TRBV19 and J usage is TRBJ2-7, with 10 bases matching TRBD2. Germline-derived CDR1 and CDR2 are LNHDA and SQIVND (reference sequence). After removal of 4 bases from V and 0 bases from J, the junction contained 6 bases not matched to a gene. The length of the CDR3 is 16 residues. The CDR3 DNA sequence: TGTGCCAGTAGTAAGGGACTAGCGATAAGCTCCTACGAGCAGTACTTC. Amino acid sequence: CASSKGLAISSYEQYF.

This sequence joins TRBV6-5 and TRBJ1-1; TRBD1 matches at 7 bases. The germline V gene encodes CDR1 MNHEY and CDR2 SVGAGI. CDR3 length: 13 amino acids. J gave up 3 bases and V 6 bases, and 4 bases lay outside the gene matches. DNA of the CDR3: TGTGCCAGCAGACTGACAGGGCACACTGAAGCTTTCTTT. Its protein product is CASRLTGHTEAFF.

This rearrangement joins TRBV6-5 to TRBJ2-7, with D maybe TRBD1 (5 bases). CDR3 length: 16 residues. V lost 4 bases and J 0 bases, leaving 16 bases between the germline ends. The germline CDR1 and CDR2 sequences are MNHEY and SVGAGI. The CDR3 spells CASSLGGAKSSYEQYF. In DNA form, the CDR3 reads TGTGCCAGCAGTTTGGGTGGGGCGAAGAGCTCCTACGAGCAGTACTTC.

J is TRBJ2-5 and V is TRBV11-2, with 9 bases that match TRBD1. Germline lookup yields CDR1 SGHAT and CDR2 FQNNGV. J was trimmed by 0 bases and V by 5 bases; bases with no gene match: 4. This CDR3 has 15 amino acids. Written as DNA, the CDR3 is TGTGCCAGCAGCAAAGGGACAGGGTACCAAGAGACCCAGTACTTC. Translating it yields CASSKGTGYQETQYF.

The J gene is TRBJ2-7, the V gene TRBV19, with TRBD2 as a possible D gene (5 bases). Germline values: CDR1 LNHDA, CDR2 SQIVND (reference sequence). This CDR3 is built from 14 residues. V lost 5 bases and J lost 1, with 12 bases in between. Here the CDR3 reads CASSVGVASYEQYF. The CDR3 coding sequence is TGTGCCAGTAGTGTCGGGGTTGCGTCCTACGAGCAGTACTTC.

The V gene is TRBV23-1, the J gene TRBJ2-4; D remains ambiguous. TRBV23-1 is treated as an ORF (open reading frame) with a function not yet certain. The CDR3 spans 16 residues. V lost 5 bases and J lost 0, with 14 bases in between. The CDR3 is CASSINQALAKNIQYF. CDR3 DNA sequence: TGCGCCAGCAGTATAAATCAGGCTCTAGCCAAAAACATTCAGTACTTC.

The chain couples TRBV28 to TRBJ1-5, with TRBD1 matching over 8 bases. The CDR3 runs 15 residues. The germline V gene has CDR1 MDHEN and CDR2 SYDVKM. With 4 bases clipped from V and 1 base from J, the junction kept 3 bases outside the gene matches. The CDR3 DNA follows: TGTGCCAGCAGTTCAGGGGGCTGGAGCAATCAGCCCCAGCATTTT. It is translated as CASSSGGWSNQPQHF.

This chain joins TRBV27 and TRBJ2-1; 8 bases align to TRBD1. V shed 5 bases, J shed 3 bases, and the junction held 6 bases outside the gene matches. The CDR3 totals 15 residues. Germline V CDR1 and CDR2: MNHEY, SMNVEV (reference sequence). CDR3 DNA sequence: TGTGCCAGCAGTCACGGACAGGGACTCTACAATGAGCAGTTCTTC. Amino acids: CASSHGQGLYNEQFF.

The V call is TRBV28, the J call TRBJ2-7; 10 positions agree with TRBD1. This CDR3 has 14 amino acids. V lost 4 bases and J lost 3; bases outside the gene matches: 3. The germline gives CDR1 MDHEN, CDR2 SYDVKM. CDR3 coding DNA: TGTGCCAGCAGTTCCCGGACAGGGGGCTACGAGCAGTACTTC. This translates into CASSSRTGGYEQYF.

The chain couples TRBV6-5 to TRBJ1-2, with D tentatively TRBD1 (5 bases). V dropped 6 bases and J dropped 2 bases, with 7 bases sitting between them. CDR1 MNHEY and CDR2 SVGAGI come from the germline V gene. CDR3 length equals 12 residues. CDR3: CASRSGNYGYTF. DNA of the CDR3: TGTGCCAGCAGATCAGGGAACTATGGCTACACCTTC.

The V gene is TRBV5-1, the J gene TRBJ2-7, with D perhaps matching TRBD2 (5 bases). Trimming left V 4 bases short and J 6 bases short, with 23 bases between. The germline V gene has CDR1 SGHRS and CDR2 YFSETQ. The CDR3 spans 16 residues. The CDR3 reads CASSPILFGGLLEQYF. The DNA of the CDR3 is TGCGCCAGCAGCCCGATCCTTTTCGGCGGGCTCCTCGAGCAGTACTTC.

This clone was picked up one time. The chain combines TRBV4-3 with TRBJ2-7, with 7 positions matching TRBD2. This CDR3 contains 15 residues. V lost 0 bases to trimming and J lost 1 base; unmatched junction nucleotides: 3. The germline gives CDR1 LGHNA, CDR2 YSLEER. CDR3 region: CASSQDFGGSYEQYF. The CDR3 DNA sequence: TGCGCCAGCAGCCAAGATTTCGGGGGGTCCTACGAGCAGTACTTC.

The V call is TRBV6-5, the J call TRBJ2-1; 8 positions match TRBD1. The trim removed 2 bases at V and 7 bases at J, leaving 4 bases unmatched. The germline gives CDR1 MNHEY, CDR2 SVGAGI. CDR3 size: 14 residues. CDR3 in amino acids: CASSYGQGANEQFF. CDR3 DNA: TGTGCCAGCAGTTACGGGCAGGGGGCGAATGAGCAGTTCTTC.

This chain uses TRBV27 with TRBJ2-1, with unresolved D. The germline CDR1 and CDR2 sequences are MNHEY and SMNVEV (reference sequence). The V gene lost 5 bases and the J gene lost 2 bases, with 4 bases spanning the gap. The CDR3 has 12 residues. CDR3 protein: CASSRPYNEQFF. DNA for the CDR3: TGTGCCAGCAGTCGTCCCTACAATGAGCAGTTCTTC.

The V call is TRBV2, the J call TRBJ2-3, with D unclear. The V gene's germline CDR1 is SNHLY and CDR2 FYNNEI. The CDR3 length is 14 residues. With 2 bases removed from V and 3 bases from J, the gap between germline ends came to 9 bases. The CDR3 here is CASSELVETDTQYF. CDR3 nucleotides: TGTGCCAGCAGTGAATTGGTAGAAACAGATACGCAGTATTTT.

The V and J genes are TRBV30 and TRBJ2-7, with D perhaps TRBD1 (7 bases). CDR1 and CDR2 (germline): GTSNPN, SVGIG (reference sequence). This CDR3 has 13 residues. Trimming cost V 5 bases and J 5 bases, with 16 bases left between them. CDR3 protein: CAWSRGARNEQYF. Written as DNA, the CDR3 is TGTGCCTGGTCCAGGGGGGCGCGTAACGAGCAGTACTTC.

The J gene is TRBJ2-7, the V gene TRBV6-5; D not certain. The germline gives CDR1 MNHEY, CDR2 SVGAGI. The V end lost 3 bases, the J end lost 2 bases, and 14 bases lay between the germline ends. The CDR3 contains 15 residues. The CDR3 sequence: CASSYSGRRTYEQYF. The DNA for the CDR3 is TGTGCCAGCAGTTATTCCGGCAGGCGCACCTACGAGCAGTACTTC.

This clone was counted a few times. This chain links TRBV4-2 with TRBJ2-7; D is possibly TRBD2 (6 bases). The CDR3 spans 13 residues. CDR1 is LGHNA and CDR2 is YNFKEQ in the germline V gene. V was clipped by 0 bases and J by 5 bases, with 8 bases between them. The CDR3 spells CASSQDGGNEQYF. CDR3 DNA: TGTGCCAGCAGCCAAGATGGGGGGAACGAGCAGTACTTC.

This rearrangement joins TRBV29-1 to TRBJ2-7; D not resolved. This CDR3 spans 11 amino acids. Trimming cost V 6 bases and J 5 bases, with 11 bases left between them. The germline CDR1 and CDR2 sequences are SQVTM and ANQGSEA. CDR3 loop: CSVARSDEQYF. In nucleotides, the CDR3 is TGCAGCGTCGCCAGGTCTGACGAGCAGTACTTC.

The chain recombines TRBV4-3 with TRBJ1-2; 9 nucleotides match TRBD1. With 2 bases clipped from V and 3 bases from J, the junction kept 7 bases outside the gene matches. In germline, CDR1 is LGHNA, CDR2 YSLEER. The CDR3 extends over 16 amino acids. The CDR3 protein is CASSQSHGQGYYGYTF. The CDR3 bases are TGCGCCAGCAGCCAATCCCACGGACAGGGGTACTATGGCTACACCTTC.

V usage is TRBV4-2 and J usage is TRBJ2-5; the match to TRBD1 covers 10 bases. The CDR3 runs to 15 residues. V was pared by 5 bases and J by 2 bases, with 5 bases of the junction left unmatched. CDR1 and CDR2 from the germline V gene are LGHNA and YNFKEQ. The CDR3 DNA reads as TGTGCCAGCAGCTCCGGGACAGGGGCGCAAGAGACCCAGTACTTC. Translating gives CASSSGTGAQETQYF.

The table lists this clone with a count of one. The chain is built from TRBV5-6 and TRBJ2-7; 12 bases map to TRBD2. Germline-derived CDR1 and CDR2 are SGHDT and YYEEEE. This CDR3 spans 15 amino acids. The V segment lost 0 bases and the J segment 4 bases; nucleotides outside the gene matches: 2. The CDR3 spells CASSLGTSGIYEQYF. The CDR3 coding sequence is TGTGCCAGCAGCTTGGGGACTAGCGGGATATACGAGCAGTACTTC.

This chain joins TRBV27 and TRBJ2-7; TRBD1 is a possible D gene (6 bases). Between the trimmed V and J ends, which lost 2 bases and 3 bases, there was a span of 14 bases. The CDR3 runs 15 residues. Germline CDR1 and CDR2: MNHEY and SMNVEV (reference sequence). The chain's CDR3 is CASSLGGTQRYEQYF. CDR3 DNA sequence: TGTGCCAGCAGTTTAGGTGGGACACAACGCTACGAGCAGTACTTC.

V and J are TRBV18 and TRBJ1-4, with D perhaps TRBD1 (6 bases). Germline V gene lookup returns CDR1 KGHSH and CDR2 LQKENI. V lost 6 bases and J 4 bases, leaving 12 bases between the germline ends. The CDR3 has 14 residues. The CDR3 is CASSSGASNEKLFF. CDR3 bases: TGTGCCAGCTCGTCAGGGGCGAGTAATGAAAAACTGTTTTTT.

The V call is TRBV10-3, the J call TRBJ1-2; the match to TRBD1 covers 11 bases. Germline V gene sequence: CDR1 ENHRY, CDR2 SYGVKD. V dropped 2 bases and J dropped 10; count of bases not matched to a gene: 6. The CDR3 runs 14 residues. CDR3 region: CAISERGTGGDYTF. The CDR3 DNA is TGTGCCATCAGTGAGCGAGGGACAGGGGGTGACTACACCTTC.

V and J are TRBV29-1 and TRBJ2-1; TRBD2 matches 8 bases. CDR1 and CDR2 from the germline V gene are SQVTM and ANQGSEA. Unmatched junction bases numbered 3, after V lost 5 bases and J lost 3 bases. The CDR3 totals 13 residues. CDR3 residues: CSVSGRHYNEQFF. The CDR3 DNA reads TGCAGCGTTAGCGGGAGACACTACAATGAGCAGTTCTTC.